What follows are 5 T cell receptor beta chains derived from one specimen sequenced in a study of T cell responses to AZD1222 COVID-19 vaccine. The method was immunoSEQ multiplex PCR; TCRdb's version includes in-frame clones alone and lacks a portion of them. This sample has approximately 180,000 clones, with 70% to 90% found just once. The sample in question was peripheral blood, obtained 28 days after the second dose of the MenACWY control vaccine. These receptors were obtained from an adult who received the MenACWY meningococcal vaccine as a control.

The chain has TRBV6-6 and TRBJ2-7; tentatively, D is TRBD1 (6 bases). This CDR3 is 14 amino acids long. The V and J ends lost 8 bases and 0 bases respectively, with 14 bases between them. From germline, CDR1 is MNHNY and CDR2 SVGAGI (reference sequence). This CDR3 is CASSRGNPSYEQYF. CDR3 nucleotides: TGTGCCAGCTCTAGGGGGAATCCCTCCTACGAGCAGTACTTC.

The chain carries TRBV7-9 and TRBJ2-7; TRBD2 matches at 7 bases. V shed 1 base, J shed 1 base, and the junction held 1 base outside the gene matches. The CDR3 loop spans 14 amino acids. Germline V CDR1 and CDR2: SEHNR, FQNEAQ (reference sequence). The CDR3 here is CASSLEGGSYEQYF. The CDR3 DNA is TGTGCCAGCAGCTTAGAGGGAGGGTCCTACGAGCAGTACTTC.

The chain couples TRBV7-2 to TRBJ2-2; 7 bases agree with TRBD2. This CDR3 comprises 13 residues. Germline CDR1 SGHTA, CDR2 FQGNSA. Trimming at V came to 3 bases and at J to 7 bases, leaving 2 bases not matched to a gene. CDR3 region: CASSFKRDGELFF. The CDR3 DNA is TGTGCCAGCAGCTTTAAGCGGGACGGGGAGCTGTTTTTT.

The chain is built from TRBV19 and TRBJ1-2; TRBD1 agrees at 7 bases. With 8 bases clipped from V and 8 bases from J, the junction kept 11 bases outside the gene matches. The V gene's germline CDR1 is LNHDA and CDR2 SQIVND (reference sequence). CDR3 size: 13 residues. The chain's CDR3 is CASDDRAMDGYTF. Here the CDR3 DNA reads TGTGCCAGTGACGACAGGGCAATGGACGGCTACACCTTC.

V usage is TRBV5-8 and J usage is TRBJ2-5; D is unresolved. The V end was cut by 6 bases, the J end by 0 bases, with 9 bases between. This CDR3 contains 13 residues. In germline, CDR1 is SGHTS, CDR2 YDEGEE. In DNA form, the CDR3 reads TGTGCCAGCACCACTCAGTACCAAGAGACCCAGTACTTC. It codes for CASTTQYQETQYF. The entire variable domain, with the rest obtained from reference TRBV5-8 and TRBJ2-5, is as follows: EAGVTQSPTHLIKTRGQQATLRCSPISGHTSVYWYQQALGLGLQFLLWYDEGEERNRGNFPPRFSGRQFPNYSSELNVNALELEDSALYLCASTTQYQETQYFGPGTRLLVL.